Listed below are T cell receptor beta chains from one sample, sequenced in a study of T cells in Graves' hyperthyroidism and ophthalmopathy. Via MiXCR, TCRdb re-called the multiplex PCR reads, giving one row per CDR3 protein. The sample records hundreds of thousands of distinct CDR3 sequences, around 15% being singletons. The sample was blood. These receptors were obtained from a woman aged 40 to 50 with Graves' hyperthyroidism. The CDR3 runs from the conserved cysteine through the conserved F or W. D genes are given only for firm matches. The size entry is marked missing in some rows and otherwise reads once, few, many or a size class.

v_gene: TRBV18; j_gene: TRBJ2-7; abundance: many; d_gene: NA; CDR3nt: TGTGCCAGCTCACGTAAGGGGACGGACTACGAGCAGTACTTC; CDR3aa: CASSRKGTDYEQYF
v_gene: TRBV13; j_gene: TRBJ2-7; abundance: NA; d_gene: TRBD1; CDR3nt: TGTGCCAGCAGCGGACAGGGAGGTGAGCAGTACTTC; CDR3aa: CASSGQGGEQYF
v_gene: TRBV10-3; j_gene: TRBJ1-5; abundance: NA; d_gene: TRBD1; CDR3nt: TGTGCCATCAGCTGGACAGGGAGTGATCAGCCCCAGCATTTT; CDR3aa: CAISWTGSDQPQHF
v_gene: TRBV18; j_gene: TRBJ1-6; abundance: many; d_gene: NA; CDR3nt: TGTGCCAGCTCACCCGAAGGGGATTCACCCCTCCACTTT; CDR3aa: CASSPEGDSPLHF
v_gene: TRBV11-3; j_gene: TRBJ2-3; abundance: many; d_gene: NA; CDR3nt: TGTGCCAGCAGCTTAGCGGAAAGAACAGATACGCAGTATTTT; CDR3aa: CASSLAERTDTQYF
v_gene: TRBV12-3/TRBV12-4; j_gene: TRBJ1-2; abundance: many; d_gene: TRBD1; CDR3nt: TGTGCCAGCAGTTTATCCGGGACAGCTGGCTACACCTTC; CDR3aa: CASSLSGTAGYTF
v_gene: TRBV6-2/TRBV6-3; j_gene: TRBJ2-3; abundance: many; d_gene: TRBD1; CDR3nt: TGTGCCACCTCCGGGACAGGGTCTGCAGATACGCAGTATTTT; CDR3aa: CATSGTGSADTQYF
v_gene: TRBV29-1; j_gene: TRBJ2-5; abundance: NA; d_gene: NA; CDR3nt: TGCAGCGCTCCCTTCTGCCAGTACTTC; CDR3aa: CSAPFCQYF
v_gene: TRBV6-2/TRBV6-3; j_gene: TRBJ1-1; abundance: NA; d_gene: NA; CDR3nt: TGTGCCAGCAGGAGGCCGGGACAAAACACTGAAGCTTTCTTT; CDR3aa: CASRRPGQNTEAFF
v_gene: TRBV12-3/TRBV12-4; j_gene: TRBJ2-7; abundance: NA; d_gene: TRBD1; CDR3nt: TGTGCCAGCAGTACCGGGACAGGGACGATCGACGAGCAGTACTTC; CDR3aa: CASSTGTGTIDEQYF
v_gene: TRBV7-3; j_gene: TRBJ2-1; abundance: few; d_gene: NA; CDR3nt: TGTGCCAGCAGCCCAGGGAAAGGATGGGACAATGAGCAGTTCTTC; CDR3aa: CASSPGKGWDNEQFF
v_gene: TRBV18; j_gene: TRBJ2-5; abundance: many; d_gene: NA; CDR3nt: TGTGCCAGCTCACCAGACAGACTTACCCAGGAGACCCAGTACTTC; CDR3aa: CASSPDRLTQETQYF
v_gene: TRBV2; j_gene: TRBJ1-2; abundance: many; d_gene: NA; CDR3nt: TGTGCCAGCGGGCAGGGAGGCTACACCTTC; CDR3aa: CASGQGGYTF
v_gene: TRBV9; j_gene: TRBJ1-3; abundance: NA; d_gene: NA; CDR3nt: TGTGCCAGCAGCCCACTGAGTCAACCCTCTGGAAACACCATATATTTT; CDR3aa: CASSPLSQPSGNTIYF
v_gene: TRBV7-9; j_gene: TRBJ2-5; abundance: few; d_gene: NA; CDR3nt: TGTGCCAGCAGACTAGACCAAGAGACCCAGTACTTC; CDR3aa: CASRLDQETQYF
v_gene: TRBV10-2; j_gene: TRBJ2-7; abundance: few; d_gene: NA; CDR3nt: TGCGCCAGCAGTGAGTCTGAGGGAGAGGGGTTTTGGCAGTACTTC; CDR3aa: CASSESEGEGFWQYF
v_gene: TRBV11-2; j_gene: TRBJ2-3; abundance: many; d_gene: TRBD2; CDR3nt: TGTGCCAGCAGCTTAGATTCGGGACTAGCAGCAGATACGCAGTATTTT; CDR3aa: CASSLDSGLAADTQYF
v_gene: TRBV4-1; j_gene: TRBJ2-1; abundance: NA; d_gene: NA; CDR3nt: TGCGCCAGCAGCGCAGGGGGGGCAAGCGGGAGCCGTTATGAGCAGTTCTTC; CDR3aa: CASSAGGASGSRYEQFF